A selection of T cell receptor beta chains follows, all from one sample in a study. TCRdb independently ran MiXCR on the RT-PCR reads; one entry per CDR3 protein. The sample lists hundreds of thousands of distinct CDR3 sequences; 14% were seen once. Sample: memory CD4+ T cells from blood. These receptors were obtained from a female donor in good health, serving as a healthy control. The CDR3 runs from the conserved cysteine through the conserved F or W. A D gene is named only where the DNA matches it firmly. Rows may omit the clone size; those that give it use once, few, many or a size class.

size	V	D	J	DNA	CDR3
many	TRBV5-8	TRBD1	TRBJ2-5	TGTGCCAGCAGCTTGCTGGGGACAGTGCGTACCCAGTACTTC	CASSLLGTVRTQYF
few	TRBV5-5	TRBD1	TRBJ2-7	TGTGCCAGCAGCTTGGAGGGACAGCCGACCTACGAGCAGTACTTC	CASSLEGQPTYEQYF
-	TRBV18	-	TRBJ1-3	TGTGCCAGCTCACCAGCGTCTACAGGCCCCTCTGGAAACACCATATATTTT	CASSPASTGPSGNTIYF
few	TRBV15	-	TRBJ1-1	TGTGCCACCAGCAGAGATCCTGAGAGCACTGAAGCTTTCTTT	CATSRDPESTEAFF
many	TRBV20-1	TRBD2	TRBJ2-3	TGCAGTGCTAGAGATAGCGGGAGGGCTGCAGATACGCAGTATTTT	CSARDSGRAADTQYF
-	TRBV20-1	TRBD2	TRBJ2-7	TGCAGTGCCGCAAACCCAAGGACTAGCGGGAGGGTCTACGAGCAGTACTTC	CSAANPRTSGRVYEQYF
few	TRBV6-5	-	TRBJ2-1	TGTGCCAGCGGGGGCCGCCTTAGCTCCTACAATGAGCAGTTCTTC	CASGGRLSSYNEQFF
-	TRBV20-1	-	TRBJ1-3	TGCAGTGCCCGTGGGCAGTTTGGAAACACCATATATTTT	CSARGQFGNTIYF
-	TRBV24-1	TRBD1	TRBJ2-2	TGTGCCACCAGTGATTTGAACAGGGGTAACACCGGGGAGCTGTTTTTT	CATSDLNRGNTGELFF
-	TRBV18	TRBD1	TRBJ1-2	TGTGCCAGCTCACGAGGACAGGGTAGAGACTATGGCTACACCTTC	CASSRGQGRDYGYTF
few	TRBV20-1	-	TRBJ1-5	TGCAGTGCTGGGAGGGGGGGCAATCAGCCCCAGCATTTT	CSAGRGGNQPQHF
many	TRBV3-1	TRBD2	TRBJ2-4	TGTGCCAGCAGCCAGGGGACTAGCGGGGGGGCTGGCATTCAGTACTTC	CASSQGTSGGAGIQYF
once	TRBV19	-	TRBJ2-1	TGTGCCAGTCGACAGGACCTCTCCTACAATGAGCAGTTCTTC	CASRQDLSYNEQFF
few	TRBV6-5	-	TRBJ2-5	TGTGCCAGCAGTTACTCCCTGAACGGGGAGACCCAGTACTTC	CASSYSLNGETQYF
-	TRBV4-2	-	TRBJ1-5	TGTGCCAGCAGCCAAGACGGACAGTATCAGCCCCAGCATTTT	CASSQDGQYQPQHF
many	TRBV10-3	-	TRBJ1-2	TGTGCCATCAGTGAGATGGCGGAAAGCTACACCTTC	CAISEMAESYTF
-	TRBV12-5	TRBD1	TRBJ1-3	TGTGCTAGTGGTCCCGGGCAGGGGGAATCTGGAAACACCATATATTTT	CASGPGQGESGNTIYF
many	TRBV12-3/TRBV12-4	-	TRBJ1-2	TGTGCCAGCAGTGCTGGACAGTTCGAAGTCTATGGCTACACCTTC	CASSAGQFEVYGYTF
few	TRBV10-3	-	TRBJ1-1	TGTGCCATCAGTGTGACAGGTTTTGACACTGAAGCTTTCTTT	CAISVTGFDTEAFF
few	TRBV7-9	-	TRBJ1-1	TGTGCCAGCAGCTGGGCACCAAACACTGAAGCTTTCTTT	CASSWAPNTEAFF
many	TRBV12-3/TRBV12-4	-	TRBJ2-7	TGTGCCAGCAGCCCCCTACAGGCAGGGGCCTCCTACGAGCAGTACTTC	CASSPLQAGASYEQYF
-	TRBV18	-	TRBJ1-1	TGTGCCAGCTCCTACCAGGAGTATCAGGGGAAGACTGAAGCTTTCTTT	CASSYQEYQGKTEAFF
-	TRBV19	-	TRBJ2-4	TGTGCCAGTAGTATCGAGGGGGAGGGGGCGTACATTCAGTACTTC	CASSIEGEGAYIQYF
-	TRBV28	TRBD1	TRBJ1-2	TGTGCCAGCAGTTCCGGCTCGTCCAGGGGGGTTGGCTACACCTTC	CASSSGSSRGVGYTF
once	TRBV18	TRBD1	TRBJ2-7	TGTGCCAGCTCACCAGGGACAGGGGCCTCCTACGAGCAGTACTTC	CASSPGTGASYEQYF
many	TRBV4-1	TRBD2	TRBJ2-1	TGCGCCAGCAGCCAAGATCGCGCGGGAGTTTACAATGAGCAGTTCTTC	CASSQDRAGVYNEQFF
many	TRBV29-1	-	TRBJ2-3	TGCAGCGGACAGAGGGGGGGCCAAGGCACAGATACGCAGTATTTT	CSGQRGGQGTDTQYF
-	TRBV29-1	TRBD1	TRBJ1-5	TGCAGCGTGGAGCTTACAGGGGAGGGCAATCAGCCCCAGCATTTT	CSVELTGEGNQPQHF
-	TRBV9	-	TRBJ2-7	TGTGCCAGCAGTACCGGGGTACCCGTCATATACGAGCAGTACTTC	CASSTGVPVIYEQYF
few	TRBV20-1	TRBD1	TRBJ2-5	TGCAGTGCTAAGGGACAGGTCCAAGAGACCCAGTACTTC	CSAKGQVQETQYF
few	TRBV20-1	-	TRBJ1-6	TGCAGTGCTAGAACTCCTGGGGGGAATTCACCCCTCCACTTT	CSARTPGGNSPLHF
few	TRBV18	-	TRBJ2-3	TGTGCCAGCTCACCGCGGGAACGGATGTTGACAGATACGCAGTATTTT	CASSPRERMLTDTQYF
few	TRBV9	-	TRBJ2-5	TGTGCCAGCAGCGTAGTAGGGGGGGAAGAGACCCAGTACTTC	CASSVVGGEETQYF
-	TRBV6-6	TRBD1	TRBJ2-1	TGTGCCAGCAGTTACTTCTCCGGGACAGGGGGTTACAATGAGCAGTTCTTC	CASSYFSGTGGYNEQFF
few	TRBV7-3	-	TRBJ2-2	TGTGCCAGCAGCCAACACGACGGATACTCCACCGGGGAGCTGTTTTTT	CASSQHDGYSTGELFF
-	TRBV20-1	TRBD1	TRBJ1-1	TGCAGTGCTAGAAAGACAGGGGGATCCGCGGGCACTGAAGCTTTCTTT	CSARKTGGSAGTEAFF
many	TRBV29-1	-	TRBJ1-1	TGCAGCGTTGGTAAGGGCCCATTGAACACTGAAGCTTTCTTT	CSVGKGPLNTEAFF
many	TRBV29-1	-	TRBJ1-1	TGCAGCGTTGAAGCGGCGTGGACAGTGGACACTGAAGCTTTCTTT	CSVEAAWTVDTEAFF
-	TRBV20-1	-	TRBJ2-3	TGCAGTGGAATCGGGGCCAGAGGACTCACAGATACGCAGTATTTT	CSGIGARGLTDTQYF
few	TRBV20-1	TRBD1	TRBJ1-5	TGCAGTGCCCAAGGTACAGGGGGCAATCAGCCCCAGCATTTT	CSAQGTGGNQPQHF
many	TRBV29-1	-	TRBJ1-1	TGCAGCGTTGGGGAGGGTCTGAACACTGAAGCTTTCTTT	CSVGEGLNTEAFF
many	TRBV20-1	TRBD2	TRBJ2-7	TGCAGTGCCCCTCGGGTAGCGGGAGACTACGAGCAGTACTTC	CSAPRVAGDYEQYF
-	TRBV20-1	-	TRBJ2-5	TGCAGTGCCAGCAATGCACAGGCTGGGACCCAGTACTTC	CSASNAQAGTQYF
-	TRBV7-2	-	TRBJ1-1	TGTGCCAGCACCCTCCCGAGGGGACTGAACACTGAAGCTTTCTTT	CASTLPRGLNTEAFF
many	TRBV12-3/TRBV12-4	-	TRBJ2-7	TGTGCCAGCAGTGAGTTAGGAGGCTACGAGCAGTACTTC	CASSELGGYEQYF
-	TRBV24-1	-	TRBJ2-4	TGTGCCACCAGTGATGGAGGAGATGCCAAAAACATTCAGTACTTC	CATSDGGDAKNIQYF
-	TRBV10-3	TRBD1	TRBJ2-1	TGTGCCATCAGTGGACAGGGGGCAGGCAATGAGCAGTTCTTC	CAISGQGAGNEQFF
many	TRBV7-2	TRBD2	TRBJ2-1	TGTGCCAGCAGCTCCCAGAGCGGGAGAGGCCATGAGCAGTTCTTC	CASSSQSGRGHEQFF
-	TRBV2	TRBD1	TRBJ1-2	TGTGCCAGCAGGGGACAGGGGGCCCTGGCTTACTATGGCTACACCTTC	CASRGQGALAYYGYTF
many	TRBV10-3	-	TRBJ1-2	TGTGCCATCAGTGGGCAGCATAACTATGGCTACACCTTC	CAISGQHNYGYTF
once	TRBV28	TRBD2	TRBJ2-7	TGTGCCAGCAGTTCCCTCACACGACTAGCCCCCCACGAGCAGTACTTC	CASSSLTRLAPHEQYF
many	TRBV20-1	TRBD1	TRBJ2-5	TGCAGTGCCGTAACCTCCGGGACAGGGTCCGAGACCCAGTACTTC	CSAVTSGTGSETQYF